Included here is one T cell receptor (beta chain) sequence, with context. Its antigen remains unidentified. Germline assignment: CDR1 WSHSY and CDR2 SAAADI. V lost 7 bases to trimming and J lost 2 bases, with 13 bases between them. CDR3 size: 14 residues. The sample is drawn from a study of cytomegalovirus exposure and HLA in healthy donors. Study findings and constraints: According to an earlier analysis, most TCR beta V segments yielded productive rearrangements about 87% or about 30% of the time. Later analysis identified about 18,000 TCR beta sequences associated with HLA alleles, using a false discovery rate threshold of 0.05. Cytomegalovirus-associated status was assigned to 150 to 200 TCR beta chains.

It was with 60 Vbeta and 13 Jbeta primers that the PCR ran. Sequenced by immunoSEQ multiplex PCR; TCRdb stores in-frame clones only, minus some. The sample shows under 150,000 clones, around 77% of them seen only once. This receptor was obtained from a woman aged 60 to 75 in good health and CMV-seronegative. Sequencing was performed on PBMCs. V and J are TRBV10-2 and TRBJ2-3; D uncertain. The CDR3 loop is CASINYRYTDTQYF. Here the CDR3 DNA reads TGCGCCAGCATTAACTACCGATACACAGATACGCAGTATTTT.